The T cell receptor beta chain described here comes from a study of T cell responses to AZD1222 COVID-19 vaccine. Study observations and caveats: Compared with day 0, the breadth and depth of the Spike-specific TCR repertoire rose significantly after two doses of AZD1222. Donor demographics were predominantly white British with a female majority; clonal diversity may be underestimated. In all cases, repertoires were sampled only after the peak T cell response.

A word on this clone: What it binds is unknown.

The CDR3 is 17 residues long. With 5 bases removed from V and 6 bases from J, the gap between germline ends came to 22 bases. From germline, CDR1 is SEHNR and CDR2 FQNEAQ (reference sequence). The protocol was immunoSEQ multiplex PCR, while the TCRdb copy is restricted to in-frame clones and leaves out a portion. Of just over 90,000 clones in the sample, 75% to 90% were seen once. The sequence was collected from an adult who received the AZD1222 COVID-19 vaccine. The chain joins TRBV7-9 to TRBJ1-4; D gene unclear. The sample in question was peripheral blood, obtained 28 days after the second AZD1222 dose. This CDR3 reads CASSLRISGKAHEKLFF. The CDR3 nucleotides read TGTGCCAGCAGCCTACGGATCTCGGGCAAAGCACATGAAAAACTGTTTTTT. The full variable domain, its missing parts supplied by reference TRBV7-9 and TRBJ1-4, is DTGVSQNPRHKITKRGQNVTFRCDPISEHNRLYWYRQTLGQGPEFLTYFQNEAQLEKSRLLSDRFSAERPKGSFSTLEIQRTEQGDSAMYLCASSLRISGKAHEKLFFGSGTQLSVL.